A single sample gave rise to the 21 T cell receptor beta chains below, sequenced in a study of radiotherapy plus CTLA-4 blockade in lung cancer. Profiling relied on immunoSEQ multiplex PCR, and the TCRdb table lists in-frame clones only, not all of them. The sample shows about 45,000 clones, about 67% of them seen only once. Sequencing was performed on peripheral blood, taken from a patient treated with radiotherapy plus ipilimumab. These receptors came from a human donor with non-small cell lung cancer who had a partial response to radiotherapy plus ipilimumab.

The rearrangement uses TRBV7-2 and TRBJ1-2; D is undetermined. V dropped 2 bases and J dropped 4 bases, with 8 bases sitting between them. Germline CDR1 and CDR2: SGHTA and FQGNSA. This CDR3 is built from 13 residues. The CDR3 nucleotides read TGTGCCAGCAGCTTATGGAGCAGCTATGGCTACACCTTC. Protein: CASSLWSSYGYTF.

CDR3 nucleotides: TGTGCCAGCAGCCAACGTCGGACAGTCCCTAACTATGGCTACACCTTC. Translating it yields CASSQRRTVPNYGYTF. This rearrangement joins TRBV4-2 to TRBJ1-2, with D possibly being TRBD1 (6 bases). CDR1 and CDR2 from the germline V gene are LGHNA and YNFKEQ. This CDR3 contains 16 residues. V was clipped by 2 bases and J by 0 bases, with 13 bases between them.

This clone came up a few times. V and J are TRBV19 and TRBJ1-1; 7 bases are a match to TRBD1. V lost 8 bases to trimming and J lost 1 base; unmatched junction nucleotides: 4. The germline V gene encodes CDR1 LNHDA and CDR2 SQIVND (reference sequence). This CDR3 comprises 13 residues. The CDR3 nucleotides are TGTGCCAGTGGAGACAGGGCGAACACTGAAGCTTTCTTT. It encodes CASGDRANTEAFF. Full variable domain (outside the CDR3, taken from reference TRBV19 and TRBJ1-1): DGGITQSPKYLFRKEGQNVTLSCEQNLNHDAMYWYRQDPGQGLRLIYYSQIVNDFQKGDIAEGYSVSREKKESFPLTVTSAQKNPTAFYLCASGDRANTEAFFGQGTRLTVV.

This CDR3 is CSVVTGGETQYF. CDR3 in DNA: TGCAGCGTCGTCACGGGGGGGGAGACCCAGTACTTC. The chain recombines TRBV29-1 with TRBJ2-5; 8 positions match TRBD2. CDR1 SQVTM and CDR2 ANQGSEA come from the germline V gene. J gave up 5 bases and V 6 bases, and 5 bases lay outside the gene matches. The CDR3 is 12 amino acids. The full variable domain, rest sourced from reference TRBV29-1 and TRBJ2-5, is SAVISQKPSRDICQRGTSLTIQCQVDSQVTMMFWYRQQPGQSLTLIATANQGSEATYESGFVIDKFPISRPNLTFSTLTVSNMSPEDSSIYLCSVVTGGETQYFGPGTRLLVL.

The chain uses TRBV5-5 and TRBJ1-1, with D perhaps TRBD1 (5 bases). CDR1 is SGHKS, CDR2 YYEKEE, per germline (reference sequence). The CDR3 totals 15 residues. Trimming left V 4 bases short and J 3 bases short, with 16 bases between. Here the CDR3 reads CASSPYFGTHTEAFF. In DNA, the CDR3 is TGTGCCAGCAGCCCCTACTTCGGGACTCACACTGAAGCTTTCTTT.

The CDR3 is CASSYEENTEAFF. CDR3 DNA sequence: TGTGCCAGCAGTTATGAGGAGAACACTGAAGCTTTCTTT. The gene calls are TRBV6-5 and TRBJ1-1; D not resolved. The V and J ends lost 3 bases and 1 base respectively, with 6 bases between them. Per the germline V gene, CDR1 is MNHEY and CDR2 is SVGAGI. The CDR3 is 13 residues long.

In its sample, this clone was seen a few times. CDR3 loop: CATSRVGSTGTVNTEAFF. The CDR3 bases are TGTGCCACCAGCAGAGTTGGTAGCACCGGGACAGTGAACACTGAAGCTTTCTTT. The chain joins TRBV15 to TRBJ1-1; 7 nucleotides match TRBD1. The length of the CDR3 is 18 residues. Germline CDR1 is LNHNV and CDR2 is YYDKDF (reference sequence). With V trimmed by 1 base and J by 0 bases, 11 bases remained unmatched.

This clone came up a few times. This chain links TRBV12-5 with TRBJ2-7; D not certain. This CDR3 is built from 15 residues. Trimming stripped 5 bases from V and 1 base from J, with 15 bases between. Germline V gene data show CDR1 as LGHNT and CDR2 as FRNRAP. The CDR3 DNA reads as TGTGCTAGTGGTCCCGGGTGGGTAGCATCCTACGAGCAGTACTTC. Encoded protein: CASGPGWVASYEQYF.

This chain links TRBV5-1 with TRBJ1-5; D is unresolved. Germline CDR1 SGHRS, CDR2 YFSETQ. Trimming shortened V by 0 bases and J by 5 bases, and 9 bases separated the two germline ends. The CDR3 covers 14 residues. This CDR3 reads CASSLGGAHQPQHF. CDR3 in DNA: TGCGCCAGCAGCTTGGGGGGAGCTCATCAGCCCCAGCATTTT.

CDR3 nucleotide sequence: TGTGCCAGCTCAGCGGATACGCAGTATTTT. This codes for CASSADTQYF. This chain uses TRBV18 with TRBJ2-3, with D unclear. V was cut by 5 bases and J by 6 bases, with 3 bases left in between. Per germline, CDR1 KGHSH and CDR2 LQKENI. CDR3 length equals 10 residues. The entire variable domain, with the rest obtained from reference TRBV18 and TRBJ2-3, is as follows: NAGVMQNPRHLVRRRGQEARLRCSPMKGHSHVYWYRQLPEEGLKFMVYLQKENIIDESGMPKERFSAEFPKEGPSILRIQQVVRGDSAAYFCASSADTQYFGPGTRLTVL.

The chain couples TRBV2 to TRBJ2-5; D uncertain. V shed 6 bases and J shed 2 bases, with 13 bases lying between them. The germline V gene has CDR1 SNHLY and CDR2 FYNNEI. This CDR3 comprises 14 residues. The DNA for the CDR3 is TGTGCCAGCAGGGTGGGCTGGATACAAGAGACCCAGTACTTC. Protein sequence: CASRVGWIQETQYF.

The V and J genes are TRBV7-9 and TRBJ1-2, with 11 bases that match TRBD1. The CDR3 is 15 residues long. Losses at the gene ends were 5 bases for V and 5 bases for J; bases not matched to a gene: 7. Germline-derived CDR1 and CDR2 are SEHNR and FQNEAQ (reference sequence). In DNA, the CDR3 is TGTGCCAGCAGCCCCTGGACAGGGGGCAATTATGGCTACACCTTC. Its translation: CASSPWTGGNYGYTF.

This chain links TRBV28 with TRBJ2-7; TRBD2 agrees at 11 bases. Trimming cost V 5 bases and J 4 bases; bases outside gene matches: 10. There are 16 residues in the CDR3. Germline values: CDR1 MDHEN, CDR2 SYDVKM. The CDR3 spells CASSPLGASGRYEQYF. The CDR3 coding sequence is TGTGCCAGCAGTCCTCTCGGGGCTAGCGGGAGGTACGAGCAGTACTTC.

The chain has TRBV28 and TRBJ1-2; TRBD1 might be the D (6 bases). Germline lookup yields CDR1 MDHEN and CDR2 SYDVKM. The CDR3 extends over 12 amino acids. Trimming removed 8 bases at V and 6 bases at J, with 13 bases between. The CDR3 DNA reads TGTGCCAGCCTCCGGGACATCGATGGCTACACCTTC. It yields the protein CASLRDIDGYTF.

This chain uses TRBV11-2 with TRBJ2-7, with 8 bases matching TRBD2. CDR3 length: 16 residues. Germline loops: CDR1 SGHAT, CDR2 FQNNGV. V gave up 3 bases and J gave up 5 bases; unmatched junction bases: 12. The chain's CDR3 is CASSFLSGASGDEQYF. The CDR3 nucleotides read TGTGCCAGCAGCTTCCTTAGCGGGGCCTCCGGGGACGAGCAGTACTTC.

J is TRBJ2-5 and V is TRBV5-1, with TRBD1 matching over 9 bases. The CDR3 spans 15 residues. The junction had 7 bases not matched to a gene; V was cut back by 0 bases and J by 7 bases. Per germline, CDR1 SGHRS and CDR2 YFSETQ. Here the CDR3 reads CASSLATGGGGTQYF. In DNA, the CDR3 is TGCGCCAGCAGCTTGGCCACAGGGGGCGGCGGGACCCAGTACTTC.

This chain links TRBV5-4 with TRBJ1-3; D is undetermined. The CDR3 totals 14 residues. Trimming shortened V by 3 bases and J by 2 bases, and 9 bases separated the two germline ends. CDR1 and CDR2 (germline): SGHNT, YYREEE (reference sequence). CDR3 protein: CASSSGGPGNTIYF. CDR3 in DNA: TGTGCCAGCAGCTCTGGAGGGCCTGGAAACACCATATATTTT.

The chain uses TRBV6-5 and TRBJ2-7; the match to TRBD2 covers 11 bases. CDR3 length: 14 amino acids. Germline V gives CDR1 MNHEY, CDR2 SVGAGI. V lost 3 bases and J lost 6; bases outside the gene matches: 4. The CDR3 reads CASSYSGGASEQYF. CDR3 coding DNA: TGTGCCAGCAGTTATAGCGGGGGGGCCAGCGAGCAGTACTTC.

The chain has TRBV16 and TRBJ1-5, with TRBD1 as a possible D gene (5 bases). V lost 4 bases, J lost 3 bases, and 10 bases lay in between. This CDR3 has 14 residues. Germline lookup yields CDR1 KGHSY and CDR2 FQNENV. The CDR3 protein is CASSPTDTNQPQHF. The CDR3 region has the DNA TGTGCCAGCAGCCCGACAGATACCAATCAGCCCCAGCATTTT.

This clone has more than one count but fewer than ten. The chain couples TRBV7-2 to TRBJ2-7, with D hard to call. Germline loops: CDR1 SGHTA, CDR2 FQGNSA. The germline V and J ends were trimmed by 0 bases and 3 bases, with 6 bases remaining between them. The CDR3 totals 13 residues. The CDR3 spells CASSLAANYEQYF. The CDR3 nucleotides read TGTGCCAGCAGCTTAGCGGCAAACTACGAGCAGTACTTC.

CDR3 residues: CASSLPLGLAGGFSTDTQYF. CDR3 nucleotide sequence: TGTGCCAGCAGCTTACCTCTGGGACTAGCGGGAGGATTCAGCACAGATACGCAGTATTTT. The rearrangement uses TRBV7-8 and TRBJ2-3; TRBD2 agrees at 15 bases. Germline lookup yields CDR1 SGHVS and CDR2 FQNEAQ. This CDR3 region has 20 residues. The ends lost 2 bases at V and 0 bases at J; junction bases unmatched: 9.